This entry lists 18 T cell receptor beta chains sequenced from one sample in a study of beta chain features in type 1 diabetes. Every bit of the isolated RNA underwent reverse transcription, so sequencing read expressed TCRB transcripts. The data were produced by immunoSEQ multiplex PCR, yet TCRdb's version contains in-frame clones alone and is incomplete. The sample includes about 330,000 clones, about 10% seen only once; the top ten take around 0.015%. Sequencing was done on a sample of naive CD4+ T cells from blood. The receptor source for this set is a woman in her thirties in good health.

The J gene is TRBJ2-7, the V gene TRBV4-2; 11 bases align to TRBD2. The germline V gene has CDR1 LGHNA and CDR2 YNFKEQ. This CDR3 is 15 amino acids long. Trimming cost V 1 base and J 2 bases; bases outside gene matches: 1. The CDR3 coding sequence is TGTGCCAGCAGCCAAGTTAGCGGGAGGGCCTACGAGCAGTACTTC. This gives the protein CASSQVSGRAYEQYF.

This chain connects TRBV18 to TRBJ1-3; tentatively, D is TRBD1 (5 bases). The V end lost 2 bases, the J end lost 0 bases, and 11 bases lay between the germline ends. Germline V gene lookup returns CDR1 KGHSH and CDR2 LQKENI. The CDR3 consists of 16 residues. The CDR3 here is CASSPKATDSGNTIYF. As DNA, the CDR3 is TGTGCCAGCTCACCAAAAGCGACAGACTCTGGAAACACCATATATTTT.

This clone appeared a few times. The V and J genes are TRBV2 and TRBJ1-5; TRBD1 matches at 12 bases. This CDR3 has 15 amino acids. In germline, CDR1 is SNHLY, CDR2 FYNNEI. V was clipped by 11 bases and J by 0 bases; unmatched bases: 5. In DNA, the CDR3 is TGTGCCGGGACAGGGGGCTCAATTAGCAATCAGCCCCAGCATTTT. This gives the protein CAGTGGSISNQPQHF.

This sequence joins TRBV7-2 and TRBJ2-1, with no clear D. Germline V gene lookup returns CDR1 SGHTA and CDR2 FQGNSA. V was pared by 5 bases and J by 2 bases, with 13 bases between. The CDR3 totals 15 residues. The CDR3 DNA is TGTGCCAGCAGCCCCTCCGACGGAGCCTACAATGAGCAGTTCTTC. Amino acid sequence: CASSPSDGAYNEQFF.

J is TRBJ2-3 and V is TRBV4-3; 12 bases are shared with TRBD2. The germline V gene has CDR1 LGHNA and CDR2 YSLEER. The CDR3 consists of 17 residues. Unmatched junction bases numbered 7, after V lost 1 base and J lost 5 bases. As DNA, the CDR3 is TGCGCCAGCAGCCAAGTCCAGACTAGCGGGAGTGTAGATACGCAGTATTTT. Its protein is CASSQVQTSGSVDTQYF.

This clone has just a few counts. This chain joins TRBV4-3 and TRBJ2-7; 12 bases are shared with TRBD2. V lost 3 bases, J lost 4 bases, and 10 bases stayed unmatched. Germline-derived CDR1 and CDR2 are LGHNA and YSLEER. The CDR3 runs to 17 residues. The CDR3 sequence: CASSQGLTSGSKYEQYF. CDR3 DNA sequence: TGCGCCAGCAGCCAGGGTCTGACTAGCGGGAGTAAGTACGAGCAGTACTTC.

The chain joins TRBV7-2 to TRBJ2-2, with 9 nucleotides matching TRBD2. The trim removed 5 bases at V and 6 bases at J, leaving 10 bases unmatched. The CDR3 is 16 amino acids. CDR1 and CDR2 from the germline V gene are SGHTA and FQGNSA. CDR3 DNA: TGTGCCAGCAGCCCACCACTAGCGGGTTGGGCCGGGGAGCTGTTTTTT. It yields the protein CASSPPLAGWAGELFF.

V gene TRBV30 combines with J gene TRBJ1-1; D is uncertain. This CDR3 has 12 residues. Germline V gene sequence: CDR1 GTSNPN, CDR2 SVGIG (reference sequence). Trimming removed 4 bases at V and 4 bases at J, with 10 bases between. The CDR3 DNA reads TGTGCCTGGACTAGGAGAACCACTGAAGCTTTCTTT. It translates to CAWTRRTTEAFF.

This clone was observed a handful of times. The chain joins TRBV25-1 to TRBJ2-3; perhaps TRBD2 as D (5 bases). This CDR3 region has 13 residues. The germline V and J ends were trimmed by 7 bases and 4 bases, with 12 bases remaining between them. Germline V gene data show CDR1 as MGHDK and CDR2 as SYGVNS. Written as DNA, the CDR3 is TGTGCCAGCATCCCCGGGGTGGCAGATACGCAGTATTTT. Its protein is CASIPGVADTQYF.

This clone has a handful of counts. This chain links TRBV27 with TRBJ2-7, with D unresolved. Germline CDR1 and CDR2: MNHEY and SMNVEV (reference sequence). The V and J ends lost 7 bases and 5 bases respectively, with 9 bases between them. The CDR3 totals 11 residues. DNA of the CDR3: TGTGCCAGCATGCGAAACGACGAGCAGTACTTC. Its translation is CASMRNDEQYF.

This clone was seen more than once but under ten times. The chain uses TRBV5-6 and TRBJ2-1, with 8 bases aligning to TRBD1. CDR1 and CDR2 from the germline V gene are SGHDT and YYEEEE. The CDR3 is 13 residues long. Trimming at V came to 6 bases and at J to 8 bases, leaving 7 bases not matched to a gene. The CDR3 DNA is TGTGCCAGCACCTTAACGACAGGGGATGAGCAGTTCTTC. This codes for CASTLTTGDEQFF.

This clone was observed a handful of times. The rearrangement links TRBV10-3 to TRBJ2-1; D may be TRBD2 (6 bases). The CDR3 consists of 15 residues. CDR1 and CDR2 from the germline V gene are ENHRY and SYGVKD. The V end was cut by 4 bases, the J end by 0 bases, with 10 bases between. CDR3 coding DNA: TGTGCCATCAGTGCTGTGGAGGGCTCCTACAATGAGCAGTTCTTC. As protein: CAISAVEGSYNEQFF.

This clone was picked up a small number of times. The chain carries TRBV11-2 and TRBJ2-7, with 11 nucleotides matching TRBD2. CDR1 SGHAT and CDR2 FQNNGV come from the germline V gene. The CDR3 is 15 residues long. V shed 5 bases, J shed 0 bases, and the junction held 3 bases outside the gene matches. The CDR3 reads CASSILAGGSYEQYF. CDR3 nucleotide sequence: TGTGCCAGCAGCATCCTAGCGGGAGGCTCCTACGAGCAGTACTTC.

This clone was seen a few times. The chain links TRBV18 to TRBJ1-1; D gene unclear. Per germline, CDR1 KGHSH and CDR2 LQKENI. The CDR3 has 17 residues. V gave up 0 bases and J gave up 4 bases, with 18 bases separating them. CDR3 in amino acids: CASSPPSKLEGGTEAFF. CDR3 nucleotides: TGTGCCAGCTCACCACCTTCCAAACTTGAGGGCGGCACTGAAGCTTTCTTT.

The gene calls are TRBV2 and TRBJ2-6, with D possibly TRBD2 on 6 matching bases. V was cut by 2 bases and J by 0 bases, with 8 bases left in between. The length of the CDR3 is 16 residues. CDR1 and CDR2 (germline): SNHLY, FYNNEI. CDR3 sequence (DNA): TGTGCCAGCAGTGAATTGGGACTCTCTGGGGCCAACGTCCTGACTTTC. Its protein product is CASSELGLSGANVLTF.

The CDR3 DNA sequence: TGTGCCAGCAGCTTAGGGAGGACTACGCAAGAGACCCAGTACTTC. This gives the protein CASSLGRTTQETQYF. The chain uses TRBV7-9 and TRBJ2-5; a weak D match, TRBD2 (6 bases). The germline V gene has CDR1 SEHNR and CDR2 FQNEAQ (reference sequence). The CDR3 has 15 amino acids. Deletions cut 1 base from V and 2 bases from J, with 11 bases between. Using reference TRBV7-9 and TRBJ2-5 for the parts outside the CDR3, the full variable domain is DTGVSQNPRHKITKRGQNVTFRCDPISEHNRLYWYRQTLGQGPEFLTYFQNEAQLEKSRLLSDRFSAERPKGSFSTLEIQRTEQGDSAMYLCASSLGRTTQETQYFGPGTRLLVL.

This chain uses TRBV7-9 with TRBJ2-7, with D perhaps matching TRBD2 (5 bases). The CDR3 totals 12 residues. Trimming cost V 5 bases and J 5 bases, with 10 bases left between them. Germline V lookup: CDR1 SEHNR, CDR2 FQNEAQ (reference sequence). Here the CDR3 reads CASSPRGNEQYF. CDR3 bases: TGTGCCAGCAGCCCTAGAGGGAACGAGCAGTACTTC.

The chain is built from TRBV30 and TRBJ1-4, with D maybe TRBD1 (6 bases). V dropped 3 bases and J dropped 0 bases, with 14 bases sitting between them. Germline CDR1 and CDR2: GTSNPN and SVGIG (reference sequence). The CDR3 length is 16 residues. The CDR3 protein is CAWSRGQIATNEKLFF. The CDR3 bases are TGTGCCTGGAGCCGCGGACAGATAGCAACTAATGAAAAACTGTTTTTT. Variable domain in full (rest from reference TRBV30 and TRBJ1-4): SQTIHQWPATLVQPVGSPLSLECTVEGTSNPNLYWYRQAAGRGLQLLFYSVGIGQISSEVPQNLSASRPQDRQFILSSKKLLLSDSGFYLCAWSRGQIATNEKLFFGSGTQLSVL.